The 16 T cell receptor beta chains listed next were all sequenced from one sample in a study of blood T cell repertoires in COVID-19. Profiling relied on immunoSEQ multiplex PCR, and the TCRdb table lists in-frame clones only, not all of them. The profile shows about 490,000 clones, approximately 83% of them singletons. Source material: peripheral blood. These receptors came from a human donor in a cohort sampled during active COVID-19.

CDR3 bases: TGTGCCAGCAGCTTAATTACCCTAGCGGGGCCCTTTCCCTACGAGCAGTACTTC. This encodes CASSLITLAGPFPYEQYF. The genes are TRBV13 and TRBJ2-7; 9 bases fit TRBD2. CDR1 and CDR2 from the germline V gene are PRHDT and FYEKMQ (reference sequence). V was clipped by 2 bases and J by 2 bases; unmatched bases: 13. The CDR3 contains 18 residues.

This clone was detected a few times. V and J are TRBV2 and TRBJ1-2; a weak D match, TRBD1 (5 bases). Trimming took off 7 bases at V and 5 bases at J, with 20 bases between the two ends. The CDR3 contains 15 residues. Germline assignment: CDR1 SNHLY and CDR2 FYNNEI. The CDR3 DNA reads as TGTGCCAGCAAGCCAGGGATTTCGGCGTTGTATGGCTACACCTTC. This sequence encodes CASKPGISALYGYTF.

This rearrangement joins TRBV6-2 or TRBV6-3 to TRBJ2-5; maybe TRBD1 (6 bases). Deletions cut 1 base from V and 1 base from J, with 22 bases between. The CDR3 has 19 residues. Germline lookup yields CDR1 MNHEY and CDR2 SVGEGT. The CDR3, as DNA: TGTGCCAGCAGTTACTTGAAGGGATCCCCGGGACACCTCCAAGAGACCCAGTACTTC. Its translation is CASSYLKGSPGHLQETQYF.

The chain uses TRBV7-3 and TRBJ2-3, with 11 bases identical to TRBD1. This CDR3 has 15 residues. With 5 bases clipped from V and 4 bases from J, the junction kept 5 bases outside the gene matches. CDR1 SGHTA and CDR2 FQGTGA come from the germline V gene. The CDR3 reads CASSLGQGAADTQYF. In DNA form, the CDR3 reads TGTGCCAGCAGCCTCGGACAGGGGGCCGCAGATACGCAGTATTTT.

The chain combines TRBV7-3 with TRBJ2-3, with 9 bases matching TRBD2. Germline V lookup: CDR1 SGHTA, CDR2 FQGTGA. The V segment lost 3 bases and the J segment 2 bases; nucleotides outside the gene matches: 6. The CDR3 has 16 amino acids. The CDR3 loop is CASSFATSGPTDTQYF. DNA for the CDR3: TGTGCCAGCAGCTTTGCGACTAGCGGCCCCACAGATACGCAGTATTTT.

V gene TRBV29-1 combines with J gene TRBJ2-2; 8 bases are a match to TRBD2. Trimming took 6 bases from V and 2 from J; bases not matched to a gene: 8. Germline-derived CDR1 and CDR2 are SQVTM and ANQGSEA. This CDR3 contains 15 residues. The CDR3 nucleotides are TGCAGCGTCGCGATACTAGCGGTAAACACCGGGGAGCTGTTTTTT. Its protein is CSVAILAVNTGELFF.

The rearrangement uses TRBV11-2 and TRBJ2-1; possibly TRBD1 for D (5 bases). V lost 0 bases, J lost 2 bases, and 11 bases lay in between. Germline V gene sequence: CDR1 SGHAT, CDR2 FQNNGV. The CDR3 is 16 residues long. The CDR3 DNA reads as TGTGCCAGCAGCTTAGAAAGGTCACAGGCCTACAATGAGCAGTTCTTC. It codes for CASSLERSQAYNEQFF. Complete variable domain (other parts from reference TRBV11-2 and TRBJ2-1): EAGVAQSPRYKIIEKRQSVAFWCNPISGHATLYWYQQILGQGPKLLIQFQNNGVVDDSQLPKDRFSAERLKGVDSTLKIQPAKLEDSAVYLCASSLERSQAYNEQFFGPGTRLTVL.

V and J are TRBV28 and TRBJ1-1; 10 nucleotides line up with TRBD1. V was clipped by 3 bases and J by 0 bases; unmatched bases: 4. Germline V gene lookup returns CDR1 MDHEN and CDR2 SYDVKM. The CDR3 has 16 amino acids. CDR3: CASSFLGQGMNTEAFF. The CDR3 DNA reads TGTGCCAGCAGTTTCTTGGGACAGGGGATGAACACTGAAGCTTTCTTT.

The chain uses TRBV19 and TRBJ1-2, with 9 bases identical to TRBD1. The CDR3 sequence is 15 residues long. Looked up from germline, CDR1 is LNHDA and CDR2 is SQIVND (reference sequence). V trimming: 5 bases; J trimming: 4 bases; junction bases outside the gene matches: 8. The DNA for the CDR3 is TGTGCCAGTAGTCCGGGGACAGGGTATGGCTATGGCTACACCTTC. It translates to CASSPGTGYGYGYTF.

About this clone itself: At one end, the junction sequence differs from germline, possibly due to a read error. The CDR3 DNA sequence: TGCGCCAGCAGCTCGACCGGGACTAGCTACGATGAGCAGTTCTTC. The encoded protein is CASSSTGTSYDEQFF. The V call is TRBV5-1, the J call TRBJ2-1, with 9 bases fitting TRBD2. Germline V gene sequence: CDR1 SGHRS, CDR2 YFSETQ. This CDR3 is 15 amino acids long.

The J gene is TRBJ2-7, the V gene TRBV18, with TRBD1 matching 11 bases. The CDR3 is 14 amino acids. From germline, CDR1 is KGHSH and CDR2 LQKENI. The V and J ends lost 6 bases and 7 bases, in that order; junction bases with no gene match: 8. CDR3 DNA sequence: TGTGCCAGCTCGCGCGGGACAGGGGGTCAGGAGCAGTACTTC. Translating gives CASSRGTGGQEQYF.

CDR3 in DNA: TGTGCCAGCAGTTACGACTCTAACTATGGCTACACCTTC. Its translation is CASSYDSNYGYTF. This chain uses TRBV6-2 or TRBV6-3 with TRBJ1-2; D gene unclear. The germline V gene encodes CDR1 MNHEY and CDR2 SVGEGT. This CDR3 spans 13 amino acids. V gave up 2 bases and J gave up 0 bases, with 4 bases separating them.

The gene calls are TRBV6-5 and TRBJ2-2; D possibly corresponds to TRBD2 (5 bases). The V gene lost 2 bases and the J gene lost 6 bases, with 16 bases spanning the gap. Germline CDR1 MNHEY, CDR2 SVGAGI. The CDR3 totals 16 residues. The CDR3 here is CASSYRWRNTAGELFF. The CDR3 region has the DNA TGTGCCAGCAGTTACAGGTGGAGGAATACGGCCGGGGAGCTGTTTTTT.

This sequence joins TRBV7-8 and TRBJ2-5, with D hard to call. Germline V gene sequence: CDR1 SGHVS, CDR2 FQNEAQ. The V gene lost 3 bases and the J gene lost 5 bases, with 7 bases spanning the gap. This CDR3 is 12 amino acids long. The CDR3 DNA sequence: TGTGCCAGCAGCTTTAGTGTGGAGACCCAGTACTTC. Protein product: CASSFSVETQYF.

This chain connects TRBV24-1 to TRBJ1-1, with a possible D match to TRBD1 (5 bases). The germline V gene encodes CDR1 KGHDR and CDR2 SFDVKD. CDR3 length equals 12 residues. Trimming left V 1 base short and J 11 bases short, with 10 bases between. In DNA form, the CDR3 reads TGTGCCACCAGTGATTTCGGGGGGAAGGCTTTCTTT. Translated, it gives CATSDFGGKAFF.

This sequence joins TRBV19 and TRBJ1-5; the D is unclear. The CDR3 spans 16 residues. V lost 0 bases and J 5 bases, leaving 14 bases between the germline ends. CDR1 and CDR2 (germline): LNHDA, SQIVND (reference sequence). The CDR3 sequence: CASSIEGPGRYQPQHF. CDR3 nucleotides: TGTGCCAGTAGTATAGAGGGCCCGGGGAGATATCAGCCCCAGCATTTT.